The 9 T cell receptor beta chains in this list originate from one sample, sequenced in a study of blood T cell repertoires in COVID-19. The repertoire was sequenced with immunoSEQ multiplex PCR; TCRdb's copy has only in-frame clones and lacks some. The data contain around 140,000 clones, roughly 80% of them singletons. Sequenced: peripheral blood. Receptors were obtained from a man between 65 and 85 years old who had recovered from COVID-19.

This chain uses TRBV11-3 with TRBJ2-7; D perhaps matches TRBD1 (5 bases). Trimming pared 7 bases from V and 4 bases from J, leaving 8 bases between. The V gene's germline CDR1 is SGHNT and CDR2 YENEEA. This CDR3 is 11 amino acids long. In DNA form, the CDR3 reads TGTGCCAGCACCTCAGGGTACGAGCAGTACTTC. The encoded protein is CASTSGYEQYF. The entire variable domain, with the rest obtained from reference TRBV11-3 and TRBJ2-7, is as follows: EAGVVQSPRYKIIEKKQPVAFWCNPISGHNTLYWYLQNLGQGPELLIRYENEEAVDDSQLPKDRFSAERLKGVDSTLKIQPAELGDSAVYLCASTSGYEQYFGPGTRLTVT.

J is TRBJ2-1 and V is TRBV7-8; 13 bases agree with TRBD2. CDR1 SGHVS and CDR2 FQNEAQ come from the germline V gene. The ends lost 5 bases at V and 10 bases at J; junction bases unmatched: 11. The CDR3 runs to 16 residues. Here the CDR3 reads CASSPIGTSGMEEQFF. The CDR3 DNA is TGTGCCAGCAGCCCAATCGGGACTAGCGGGATGGAAGAGCAGTTCTTC.

The V gene is TRBV30, the J gene TRBJ1-3; tentatively, D is TRBD1 (5 bases). The length of the CDR3 is 15 residues. Trimming cost V 7 bases and J 0 bases, with 16 bases left between them. The germline V gene has CDR1 GTSNPN and CDR2 SVGIG (reference sequence). CDR3 bases: TGTGCCTTTGACGGGGGACGGTCCTCTGGAAACACCATATATTTT. Translated, it gives CAFDGGRSSGNTIYF.

This clone was observed a handful of times. The chain combines TRBV5-1 with TRBJ1-2; D not resolved. The CDR3 has 16 amino acids. The germline CDR1 and CDR2 sequences are SGHRS and YFSETQ. Trimming removed 0 bases at V and 5 bases at J, with 17 bases between. The chain's CDR3 is CASSLDGQSGLYGYTF. CDR3 sequence (DNA): TGCGCCAGCAGCTTGGACGGGCAGAGCGGCTTATATGGCTACACCTTC.

The rearrangement links TRBV29-1 to TRBJ2-3, with a possible D match to TRBD2 (5 bases). V lost 1 base and J lost 1, with 12 bases in between. The CDR3 length is 15 residues. CDR1 is SQVTM, CDR2 ANQGSEA, per germline. The CDR3, as DNA: TGCAGCGTTGAAGTTTCCGCGGAGGGCACAGATACGCAGTATTTT. The encoded protein is CSVEVSAEGTDTQYF.

This clone was counted between two and nine times. The V call is TRBV5-4, the J call TRBJ2-2, with TRBD2 matching 11 bases. The CDR3 contains 15 residues. J was trimmed by 6 bases and V by 5 bases; bases with no gene match: 6. Germline values: CDR1 SGHNT, CDR2 YYREEE (reference sequence). DNA for the CDR3: TGTGCCAGCAGGGTAGCGGGAGGGCCCGCCGGGGAGCTGTTTTTT. Its protein product is CASRVAGGPAGELFF.

V usage is TRBV7-2 and J usage is TRBJ2-1; no reliable D call. CDR1 and CDR2 (germline): SGHTA, FQGNSA. The CDR3 runs to 14 residues. V gave up 4 bases and J gave up 2 bases, with 9 bases separating them. This CDR3 is CASSWSFPYNEQFF. In DNA form, the CDR3 reads TGTGCCAGCAGCTGGAGCTTCCCCTACAATGAGCAGTTCTTC.

For this clone: The junction and the germline gene differ at one end; a read error may be behind it. The chain has TRBV10-3 and TRBJ2-1, with 10 positions matching TRBD2. Germline lookup yields CDR1 ENHRY and CDR2 SYGVKD. The CDR3 consists of 17 residues. In DNA form, the CDR3 reads TGTGCCATCAGTGAGACTAGCGGGACCACCTCCCACAATGAGCAGTTCTTC. Protein: CAISETSGTTSHNEQFF.

The chain links TRBV7-9 to TRBJ2-7; D not resolved. The V gene's germline CDR1 is SEHNR and CDR2 FQNEAQ (reference sequence). Trimming pared 1 base from V and 0 bases from J, leaving 10 bases between. This CDR3 is built from 15 residues. The CDR3 coding sequence is TGTGCCAGCAGCTTAGGAAATAGTATCTCCTACGAGCAGTACTTC. Its protein is CASSLGNSISYEQYF.